This T cell receptor beta chain was observed in a study of Ad26.COV2.S vaccination and SARS-CoV-2 variants. Study information: Ad26.COV2.S, an intramuscular injection, was given once or twice 56 days apart.

The germline V gene has CDR1 MNHNY and CDR2 SVGAGI (reference sequence). This CDR3 region has 13 residues. V was trimmed by 4 bases and J by 10 bases, leaving 11 bases between them. The treatment was: around 19 received Ad26.COV2.S at low or high dose, single or two shots; 5 received placebo; per-sample allocation not given. The investigators took samples on day 63 after the first vaccine or placebo injection. The vaccine antigen was prefusion-stabilized Wuhan SARS-CoV-2 spike. Sequenced by immunoSEQ multiplex PCR; TCRdb stores in-frame clones only, minus some. The data contain about 430,000 clones, 75% to 95% of them singletons.

The material sequenced was peripheral blood, taken in a trial of Ad26.COV2.S vaccine versus placebo. The chain has TRBV6-6 and TRBJ1-6, with D unresolved. The sequence was collected from a person aged 18-60 years who received the Ad26.COV2.S COVID-19 vaccine or a placebo. CDR3 sequence (DNA): TGTGCCAGCAGTTTGGGTCTTGGGTCACCCCTCCACTTT. Encoded protein: CASSLGLGSPLHF.